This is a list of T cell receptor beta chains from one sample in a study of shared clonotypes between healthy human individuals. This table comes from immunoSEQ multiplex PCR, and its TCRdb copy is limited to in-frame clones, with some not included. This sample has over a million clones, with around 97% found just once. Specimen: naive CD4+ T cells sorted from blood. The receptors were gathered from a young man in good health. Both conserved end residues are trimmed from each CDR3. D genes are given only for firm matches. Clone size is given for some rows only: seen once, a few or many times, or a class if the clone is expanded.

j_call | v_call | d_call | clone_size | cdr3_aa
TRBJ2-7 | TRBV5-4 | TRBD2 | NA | ASSHRLAELSEQY
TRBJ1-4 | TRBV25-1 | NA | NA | ASSATKVSGKLF
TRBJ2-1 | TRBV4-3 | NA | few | ASSQHNEQF
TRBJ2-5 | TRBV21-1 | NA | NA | ASSISAGTAQETQY
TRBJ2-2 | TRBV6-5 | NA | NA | ASSQTRDSTGELF
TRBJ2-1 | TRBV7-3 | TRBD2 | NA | ASSSKLAGGNNEQF
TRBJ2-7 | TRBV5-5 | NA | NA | ASSPGSGEQY
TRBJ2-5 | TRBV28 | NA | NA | ASTTNQGPGRTQY
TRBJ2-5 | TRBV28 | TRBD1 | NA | ASSWGQVGETQY
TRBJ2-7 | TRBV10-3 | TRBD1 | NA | AISEVGQPTYEQY
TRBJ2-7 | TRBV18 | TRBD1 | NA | ASSQDRGSYEQY
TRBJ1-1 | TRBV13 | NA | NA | ASSLGAFGTEAF